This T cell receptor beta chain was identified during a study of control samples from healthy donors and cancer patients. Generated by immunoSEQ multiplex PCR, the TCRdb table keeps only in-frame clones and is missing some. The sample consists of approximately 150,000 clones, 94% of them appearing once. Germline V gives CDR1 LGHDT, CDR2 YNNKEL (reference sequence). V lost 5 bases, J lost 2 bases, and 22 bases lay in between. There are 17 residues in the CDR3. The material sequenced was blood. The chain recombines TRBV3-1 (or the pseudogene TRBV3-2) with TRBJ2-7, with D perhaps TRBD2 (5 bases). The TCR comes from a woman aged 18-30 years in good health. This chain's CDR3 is CASSTYNEERSTYEQYF. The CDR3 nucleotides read TGTGCCAGCAGCACATATAACGAGGAGCGGAGTACCTACGAGCAGTACTTC.